This TCR beta chain is from a study of OX40 agonist ivuxolimab in advanced cancers. Study conclusions and caveats: In CD8+ T cells, expanded clones were on average more numerous than in CD4+. At 0.1 to 3.0 mg/kg, CD4+ and CD8+ blood T cells expanded clonally by week 6. Normalized T-cell clonal expansion was also low in some nonresponders.

Using immunoSEQ multiplex PCR, the repertoire was profiled, and TCRdb retains in-frame clones only, with some absent. Found here are some 77,000 clones, around 93% of them singletons; the top ten hold 8.5% to 9%. Researchers took blood at baseline, on cycle 4 day 1, and on cycle 7 day 1. Details on this clone: The antigen is not known.

This material consisted of CD4+ or CD8+ T cells sorted from blood, taken in a trial of the OX40 agonist ivuxolimab. This TCR came from an adult with an advanced solid tumor such as melanoma, head and neck, liver or kidney cancer.

The CDR3 DNA sequence: TGTGCCAGCAGCTACATCACAGGGGAAGGGGAGACCCAGTACTTC. Translating gives CASSYITGEGETQYF. This chain links TRBV7-9 with TRBJ2-5; the match to TRBD1 covers 7 bases. V dropped 4 bases and J dropped 5; count of bases not matched to a gene: 10. The CDR3 has 15 amino acids. Germline CDR1 reads SEHNR; CDR2 reads FQNEAQ (reference sequence).